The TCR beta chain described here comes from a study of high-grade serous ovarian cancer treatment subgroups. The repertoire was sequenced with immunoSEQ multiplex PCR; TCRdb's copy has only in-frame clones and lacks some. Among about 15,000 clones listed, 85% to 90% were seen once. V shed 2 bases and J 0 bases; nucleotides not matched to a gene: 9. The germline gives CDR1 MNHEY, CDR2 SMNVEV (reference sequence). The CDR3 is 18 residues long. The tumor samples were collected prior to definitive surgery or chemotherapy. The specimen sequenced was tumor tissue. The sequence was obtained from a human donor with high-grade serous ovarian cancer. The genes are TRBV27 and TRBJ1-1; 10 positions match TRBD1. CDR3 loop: CASSLRDRGSGLNTEAFF. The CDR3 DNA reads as TGTGCCAGCAGTTTAAGGGACAGGGGAAGCGGGCTGAACACTGAAGCTTTCTTT.